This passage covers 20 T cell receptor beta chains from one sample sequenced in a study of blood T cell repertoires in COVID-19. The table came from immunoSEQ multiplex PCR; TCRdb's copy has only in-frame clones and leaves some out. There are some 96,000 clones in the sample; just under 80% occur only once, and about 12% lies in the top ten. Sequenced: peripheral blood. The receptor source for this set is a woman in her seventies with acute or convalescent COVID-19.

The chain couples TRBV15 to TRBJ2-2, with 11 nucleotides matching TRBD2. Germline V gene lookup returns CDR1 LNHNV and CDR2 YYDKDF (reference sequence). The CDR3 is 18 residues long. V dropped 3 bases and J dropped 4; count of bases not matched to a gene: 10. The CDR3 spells CATSRPPSTSGGTGELFF. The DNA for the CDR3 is TGTGCCACCAGCAGGCCTCCAAGTACTAGCGGGGGCACCGGGGAGCTGTTTTTT.

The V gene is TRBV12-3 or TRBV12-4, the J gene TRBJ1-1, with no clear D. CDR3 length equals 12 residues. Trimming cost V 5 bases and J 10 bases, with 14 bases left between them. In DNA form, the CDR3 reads TGTGCCAGCAGTGGAGCGGGCACTCTAGCTTTCTTT. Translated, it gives CASSGAGTLAFF.

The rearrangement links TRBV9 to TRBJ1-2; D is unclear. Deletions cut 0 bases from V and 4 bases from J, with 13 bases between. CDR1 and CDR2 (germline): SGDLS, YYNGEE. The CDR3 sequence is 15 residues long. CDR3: CASSVDSRSLYGYTF. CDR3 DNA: TGTGCCAGCAGCGTAGATTCAAGATCACTCTATGGCTACACCTTC.

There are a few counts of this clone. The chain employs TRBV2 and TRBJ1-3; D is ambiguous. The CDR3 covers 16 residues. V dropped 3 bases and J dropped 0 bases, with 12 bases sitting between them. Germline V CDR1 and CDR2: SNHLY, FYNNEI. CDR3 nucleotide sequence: TGTGCCAGCAGTGAGATGGGAGGCCCCTCTGGAAACACCATATATTTT. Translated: CASSEMGGPSGNTIYF.

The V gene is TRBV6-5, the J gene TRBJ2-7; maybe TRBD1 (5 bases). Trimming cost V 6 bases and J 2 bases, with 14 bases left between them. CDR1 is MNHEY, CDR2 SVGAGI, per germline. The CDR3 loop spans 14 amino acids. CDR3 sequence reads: CASRKVQDTYEQYF. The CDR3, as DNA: TGTGCCAGCAGGAAGGTTCAGGACACCTACGAGCAGTACTTC.

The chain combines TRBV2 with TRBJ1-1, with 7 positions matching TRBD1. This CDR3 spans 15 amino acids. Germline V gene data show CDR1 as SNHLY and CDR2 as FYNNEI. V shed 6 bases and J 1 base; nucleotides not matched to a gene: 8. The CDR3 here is CASSHPGQPNTEAFF. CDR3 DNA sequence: TGTGCCAGCAGCCATCCGGGACAGCCGAACACTGAAGCTTTCTTT.

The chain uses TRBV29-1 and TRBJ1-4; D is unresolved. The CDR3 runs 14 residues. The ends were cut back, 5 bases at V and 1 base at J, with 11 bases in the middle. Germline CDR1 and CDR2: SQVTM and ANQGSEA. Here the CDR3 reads CSVFTGRTNEKLFF. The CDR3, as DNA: TGCAGCGTTTTCACCGGGAGAACTAATGAAAAACTGTTTTTT.

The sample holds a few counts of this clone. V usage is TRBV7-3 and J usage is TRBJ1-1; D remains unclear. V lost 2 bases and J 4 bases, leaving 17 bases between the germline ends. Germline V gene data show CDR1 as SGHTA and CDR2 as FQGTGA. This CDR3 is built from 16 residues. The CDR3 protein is CASSLLIAARGTEAFF. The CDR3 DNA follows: TGTGCCAGCAGCTTACTGATAGCGGCGCGCGGCACTGAAGCTTTCTTT. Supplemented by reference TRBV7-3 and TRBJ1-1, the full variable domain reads GAGVSQTPSNKVTEKGKYVELRCDPISGHTALYWYRQSLGQGPEFLIYFQGTGAADDSGLPNDRFFAVRPEGSVSTLKIQRTERGDSAVYLCASSLLIAARGTEAFFGQGTRLTVV.

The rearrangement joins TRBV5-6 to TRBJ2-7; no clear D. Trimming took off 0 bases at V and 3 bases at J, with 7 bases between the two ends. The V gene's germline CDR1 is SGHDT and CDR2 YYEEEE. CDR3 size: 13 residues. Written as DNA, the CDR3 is TGTGCCAGCAGCTTGGCCTCTAACTACGAGCAGTACGTC. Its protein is CASSLASNYEQYV.

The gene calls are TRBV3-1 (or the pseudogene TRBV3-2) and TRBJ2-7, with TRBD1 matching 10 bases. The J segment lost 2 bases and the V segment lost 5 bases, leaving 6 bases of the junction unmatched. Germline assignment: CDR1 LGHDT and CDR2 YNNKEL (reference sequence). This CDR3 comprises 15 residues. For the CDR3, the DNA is TGTGCCAGCAGCGCCACCGGGACAGGGGCCTACGAGCAGTACTTC. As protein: CASSATGTGAYEQYF.

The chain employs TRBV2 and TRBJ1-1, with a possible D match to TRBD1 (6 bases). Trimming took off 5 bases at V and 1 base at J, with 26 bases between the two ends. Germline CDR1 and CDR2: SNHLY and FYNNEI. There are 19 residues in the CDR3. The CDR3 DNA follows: TGTGCCAGCAGTAGAACCGGGGGGCGGAGGGAAGGGGAGAACACTGAAGCTTTCTTT. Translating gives CASSRTGGRREGENTEAFF.

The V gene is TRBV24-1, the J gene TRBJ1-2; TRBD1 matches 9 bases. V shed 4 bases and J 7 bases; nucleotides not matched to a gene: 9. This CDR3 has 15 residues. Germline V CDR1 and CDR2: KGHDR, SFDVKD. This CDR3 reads CATSDGQGIVSGYTF. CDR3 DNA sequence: TGTGCCACCAGTGACGGACAGGGGATTGTGAGTGGCTACACCTTC.

The CDR3 spells CASSEDGLIRDETQYF. The CDR3, as DNA: TGTGCCAGCAGTGAAGACGGACTAATTAGGGATGAGACCCAGTACTTC. The chain is built from TRBV2 and TRBJ2-5; possible D gene TRBD2, 6 bases. CDR3 length: 16 amino acids. Germline V gene sequence: CDR1 SNHLY, CDR2 FYNNEI. Trimming left V 1 base short and J 5 bases short, with 17 bases between.

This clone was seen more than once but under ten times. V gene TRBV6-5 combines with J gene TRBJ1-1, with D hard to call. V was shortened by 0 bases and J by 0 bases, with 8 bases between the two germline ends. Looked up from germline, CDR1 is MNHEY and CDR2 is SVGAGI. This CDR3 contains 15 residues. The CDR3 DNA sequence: TGTGCCAGCAGTTACTCGCTCAGATTGAACACTGAAGCTTTCTTT. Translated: CASSYSLRLNTEAFF.

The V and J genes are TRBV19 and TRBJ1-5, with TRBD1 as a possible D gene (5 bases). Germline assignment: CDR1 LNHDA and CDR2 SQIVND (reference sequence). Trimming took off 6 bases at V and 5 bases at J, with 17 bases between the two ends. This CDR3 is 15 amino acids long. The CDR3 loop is CASRKGRNSDQPQHF. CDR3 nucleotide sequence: TGTGCCAGTAGAAAGGGGCGAAATTCTGATCAGCCCCAGCATTTT.

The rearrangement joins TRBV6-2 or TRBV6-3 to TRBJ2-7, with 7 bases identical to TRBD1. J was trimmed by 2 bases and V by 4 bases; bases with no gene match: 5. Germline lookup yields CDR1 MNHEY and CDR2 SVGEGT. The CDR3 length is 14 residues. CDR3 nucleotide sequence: TGTGCCAGCAGTTCGGGGACAGCGCCCTACGAGCAGTACGTC. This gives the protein CASSSGTAPYEQYV.

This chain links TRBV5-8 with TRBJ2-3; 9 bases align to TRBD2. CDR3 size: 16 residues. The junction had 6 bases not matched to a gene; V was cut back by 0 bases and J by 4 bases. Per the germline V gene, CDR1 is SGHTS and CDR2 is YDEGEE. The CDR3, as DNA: TGTGCCAGCAGCTTGGGTATGGCGGGGGGGCCAGATACGCAGTATTTT. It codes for CASSLGMAGGPDTQYF.

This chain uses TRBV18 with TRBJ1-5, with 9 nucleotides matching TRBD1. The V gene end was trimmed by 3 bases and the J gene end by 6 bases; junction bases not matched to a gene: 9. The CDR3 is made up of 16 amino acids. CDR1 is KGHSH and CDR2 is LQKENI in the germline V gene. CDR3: CASSPPGTGPPQPQHF. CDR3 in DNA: TGTGCCAGCTCACCCCCCGGGACAGGGCCCCCTCAGCCCCAGCATTTT.

In DNA form, the CDR3 reads TGCGCCAGCAGCCGGTTAGGACAGGGAACCTACAATGAGCAGTTCTTC. As protein: CASSRLGQGTYNEQFF. V and J are TRBV5-1 and TRBJ2-1; the match to TRBD1 covers 8 bases. Looked up from germline, CDR1 is SGHRS and CDR2 is YFSETQ. The CDR3 has 16 amino acids. V was clipped by 4 bases and J by 2 bases; unmatched bases: 8.

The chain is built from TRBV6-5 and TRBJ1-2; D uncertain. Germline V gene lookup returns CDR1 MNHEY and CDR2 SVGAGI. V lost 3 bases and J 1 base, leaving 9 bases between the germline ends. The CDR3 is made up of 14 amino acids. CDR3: CASSYMFGNYGYTF. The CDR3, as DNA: TGTGCCAGCAGTTATATGTTCGGTAACTATGGCTACACCTTC.